The sequence of this TCR beta chain was determined in a study of response to subunit inactivated influenza vaccine. Whole-study results and caveats: Authors suggested seasonal influenza vaccinations each recruit few new T cells.

About this clonotype itself: The target antigen is unknown.

CDR3 length: 13 residues. Per the germline V gene, CDR1 is MNHEY and CDR2 is SVGEGT. V shed 0 bases and J shed 15 bases, with 12 bases lying between them. TCRdb called the RT-PCR reads again in MiXCR, with one record for every CDR3 protein. The sample carries roughly 570,000 distinct CDR3 sequences, over 10% recorded once. The V gene is TRBV6-2 or TRBV6-3, the J gene TRBJ1-6; D is unresolved. The TCR originated in a man aged 50 or older who received an inactivated influenza vaccine. The input for sequencing was PBMCs from blood, taken about 6 weeks after vaccination. DNA for the CDR3: TGTGCCAGCAGTTACTCGACCGCTTCTAACCTCCACTTT. It yields the protein CASSYSTASNLHF.